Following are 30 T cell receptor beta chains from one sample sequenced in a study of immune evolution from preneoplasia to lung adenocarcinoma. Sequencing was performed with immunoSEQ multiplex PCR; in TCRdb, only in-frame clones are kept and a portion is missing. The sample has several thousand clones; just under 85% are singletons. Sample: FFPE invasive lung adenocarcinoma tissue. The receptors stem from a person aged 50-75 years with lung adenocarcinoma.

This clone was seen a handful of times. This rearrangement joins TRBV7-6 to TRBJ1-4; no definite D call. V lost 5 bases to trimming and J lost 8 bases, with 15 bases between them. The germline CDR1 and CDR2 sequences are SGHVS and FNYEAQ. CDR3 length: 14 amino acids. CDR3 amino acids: CASSPRINGEKLFF. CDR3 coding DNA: TGTGCCAGCAGCCCCCGGATTAACGGGGAAAAACTGTTTTTT.

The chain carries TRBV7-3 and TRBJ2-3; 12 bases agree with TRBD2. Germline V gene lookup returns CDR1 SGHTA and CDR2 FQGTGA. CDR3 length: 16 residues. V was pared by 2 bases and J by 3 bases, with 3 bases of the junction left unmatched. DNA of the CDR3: TGTGCCAGCAGCTTAGGGGGGACTAGCGGGACAGATACGCAGTATTTT. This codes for CASSLGGTSGTDTQYF.

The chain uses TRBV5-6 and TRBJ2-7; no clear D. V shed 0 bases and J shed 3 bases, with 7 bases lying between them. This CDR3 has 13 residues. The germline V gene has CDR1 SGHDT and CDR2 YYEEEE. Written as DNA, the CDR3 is TGTGCCAGCAGCTTGGACGGCTACTACGAGCAGTACTTC. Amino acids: CASSLDGYYEQYF.

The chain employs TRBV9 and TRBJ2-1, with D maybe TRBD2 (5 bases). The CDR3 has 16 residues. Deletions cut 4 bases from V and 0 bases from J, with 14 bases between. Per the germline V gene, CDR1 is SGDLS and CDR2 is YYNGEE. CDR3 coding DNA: TGTGCCAGCAGCCCCCCCGGGATGGGCTCCTACAATGAGCAGTTCTTC. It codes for CASSPPGMGSYNEQFF.

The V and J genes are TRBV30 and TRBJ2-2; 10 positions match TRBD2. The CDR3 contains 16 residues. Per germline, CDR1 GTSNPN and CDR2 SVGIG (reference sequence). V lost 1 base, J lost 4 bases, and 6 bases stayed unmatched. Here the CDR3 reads CAWSGSLAGVTGELFF. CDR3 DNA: TGTGCCTGGAGTGGTAGCCTAGCGGGAGTCACCGGGGAGCTGTTTTTT.

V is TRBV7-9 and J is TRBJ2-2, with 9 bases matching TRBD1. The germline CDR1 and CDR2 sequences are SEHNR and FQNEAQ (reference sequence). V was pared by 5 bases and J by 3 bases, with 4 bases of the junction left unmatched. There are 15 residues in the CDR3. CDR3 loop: CASSRTGGHTGELFF. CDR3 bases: TGTGCCAGCAGCAGAACAGGGGGCCACACCGGGGAGCTGTTTTTT.

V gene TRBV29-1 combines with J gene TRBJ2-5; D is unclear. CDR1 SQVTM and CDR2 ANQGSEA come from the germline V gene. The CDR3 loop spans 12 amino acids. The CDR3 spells CSATANQETQYF. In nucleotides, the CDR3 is TGCAGTGCTACGGCCAACCAAGAGACCCAGTACTTC.

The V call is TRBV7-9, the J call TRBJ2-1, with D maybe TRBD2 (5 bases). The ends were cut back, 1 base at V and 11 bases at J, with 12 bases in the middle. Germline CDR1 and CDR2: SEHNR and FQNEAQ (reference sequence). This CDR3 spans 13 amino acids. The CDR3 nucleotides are TGTGCCAGCAGCTTAGAGCAAAGAGGGAAGCAGTTCTTC. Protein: CASSLEQRGKQFF.

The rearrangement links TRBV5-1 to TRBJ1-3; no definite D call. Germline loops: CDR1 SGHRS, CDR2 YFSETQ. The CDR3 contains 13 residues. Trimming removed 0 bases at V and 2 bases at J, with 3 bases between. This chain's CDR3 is CASSLGPGNTIYF. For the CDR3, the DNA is TGCGCCAGCAGCTTGGGACCTGGAAACACCATATATTTT.

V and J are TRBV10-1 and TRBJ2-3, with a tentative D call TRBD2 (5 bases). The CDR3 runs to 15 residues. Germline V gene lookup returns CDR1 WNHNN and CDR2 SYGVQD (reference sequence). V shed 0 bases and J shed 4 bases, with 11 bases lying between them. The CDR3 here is CASSESGVGADTQYF. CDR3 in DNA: TGCGCCAGCAGTGAGTCGGGAGTTGGTGCAGATACGCAGTATTTT.

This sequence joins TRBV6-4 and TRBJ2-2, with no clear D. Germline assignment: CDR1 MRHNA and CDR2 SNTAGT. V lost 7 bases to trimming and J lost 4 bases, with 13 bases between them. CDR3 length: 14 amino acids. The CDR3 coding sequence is TGTGCCAGCACCCCGAACCCGGGCACCGGGGAGCTGTTTTTT. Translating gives CASTPNPGTGELFF.

CDR3: CASSLFLKNTGELFF. CDR3 nucleotide sequence: TGTGCCAGCAGTTTATTTTTGAAGAACACCGGGGAGCTGTTTTTT. The chain uses TRBV27 and TRBJ2-2; D is unresolved. V was shortened by 1 base and J by 1 base, with 7 bases between the two germline ends. Germline CDR1 MNHEY, CDR2 SMNVEV (reference sequence). This CDR3 has 15 residues.

CDR3 DNA sequence: TGCGCCAGCAGCTTGGCACCGTTAAAGGGGGACTCTGGAAACACCATATATTTT. This codes for CASSLAPLKGDSGNTIYF. This chain uses TRBV5-1 with TRBJ1-3; D perhaps matches TRBD1 (6 bases). Germline CDR1 is SGHRS and CDR2 is YFSETQ. Trimming took 0 bases from V and 0 from J, leaving 16 bases between them. The CDR3 is 18 residues long.

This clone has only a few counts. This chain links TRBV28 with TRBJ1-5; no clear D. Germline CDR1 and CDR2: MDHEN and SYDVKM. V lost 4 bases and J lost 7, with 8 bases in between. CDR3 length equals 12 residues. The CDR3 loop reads CASSYQEQPQHF. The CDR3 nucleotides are TGTGCCAGCAGTTATCAGGAACAGCCCCAGCATTTT.

The CDR3: CASSLPAGSNTGELFF. The DNA for the CDR3 is TGTGCCAGCAGTTTGCCAGCAGGGTCGAACACCGGGGAGCTGTTTTTT. The V gene is TRBV28, the J gene TRBJ2-2, with D perhaps matching TRBD1 (5 bases). V lost 3 bases to trimming and J lost 0 bases, with 11 bases between them. Germline lookup yields CDR1 MDHEN and CDR2 SYDVKM. The CDR3 length is 16 residues.

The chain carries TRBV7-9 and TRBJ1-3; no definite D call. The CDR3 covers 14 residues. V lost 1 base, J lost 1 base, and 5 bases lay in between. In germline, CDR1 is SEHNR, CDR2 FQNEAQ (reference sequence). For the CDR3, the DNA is TGTGCCAGCAGCTTAGGGTCATCTGGAAACACCATATATTTT. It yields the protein CASSLGSSGNTIYF.

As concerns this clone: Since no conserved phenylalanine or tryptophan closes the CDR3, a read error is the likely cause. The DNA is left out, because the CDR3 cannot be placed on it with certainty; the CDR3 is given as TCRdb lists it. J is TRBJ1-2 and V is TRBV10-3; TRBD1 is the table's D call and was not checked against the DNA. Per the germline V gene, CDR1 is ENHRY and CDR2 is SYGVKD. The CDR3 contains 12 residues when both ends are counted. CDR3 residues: CAISSDGTGDLI.

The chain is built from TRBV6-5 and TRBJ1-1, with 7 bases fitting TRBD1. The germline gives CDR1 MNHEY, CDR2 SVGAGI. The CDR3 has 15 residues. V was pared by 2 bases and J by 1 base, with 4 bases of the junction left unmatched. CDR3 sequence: CASSYQGQQNTEAFF. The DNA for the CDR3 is TGTGCCAGCAGTTACCAGGGACAGCAGAACACTGAAGCTTTCTTT.

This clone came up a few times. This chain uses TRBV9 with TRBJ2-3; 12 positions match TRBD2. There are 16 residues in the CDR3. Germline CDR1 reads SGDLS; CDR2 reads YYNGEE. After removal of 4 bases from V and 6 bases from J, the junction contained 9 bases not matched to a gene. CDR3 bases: TGTGCCAGCAGCCCTCTAGCGGGAGGGGAGGCGGATACGCAGTATTTT. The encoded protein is CASSPLAGGEADTQYF.

CDR3 in amino acids: CATKGDTEAFF. CDR3 nucleotides: TGTGCCACCAAAGGGGACACTGAAGCTTTCTTT. The genes are TRBV10-3 and TRBJ1-1; a possible D gene is TRBD1 (5 bases). V shed 10 bases and J shed 3 bases, with 9 bases lying between them. CDR1 ENHRY and CDR2 SYGVKD come from the germline V gene. The CDR3 is made up of 11 amino acids.

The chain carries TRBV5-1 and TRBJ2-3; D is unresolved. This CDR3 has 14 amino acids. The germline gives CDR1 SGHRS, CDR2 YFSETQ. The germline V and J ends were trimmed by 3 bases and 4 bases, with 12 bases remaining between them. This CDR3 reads CASSSTQGADTQYF. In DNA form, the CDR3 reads TGCGCCAGCAGCTCGACACAAGGAGCAGATACGCAGTATTTT.

The CDR3 region has the DNA TGTGCCTGGAGCAAAAACCAAGAGACCCAGTACTTC. Translating it yields CAWSKNQETQYF. J is TRBJ2-5 and V is TRBV30; no clear D gene. Germline lookup yields CDR1 GTSNPN and CDR2 SVGIG (reference sequence). This CDR3 spans 12 amino acids. Trimming stripped 3 bases from V and 0 bases from J, with 5 bases between. Supplemented by reference TRBV30 and TRBJ2-5, the full variable domain reads SQTIHQWPATLVQPVGSPLSLECTVEGTSNPNLYWYRQAAGRGLQLLFYSVGIGQISSEVPQNLSASRPQDRQFILSSKKLLLSDSGFYLCAWSKNQETQYFGPGTRLLVL.

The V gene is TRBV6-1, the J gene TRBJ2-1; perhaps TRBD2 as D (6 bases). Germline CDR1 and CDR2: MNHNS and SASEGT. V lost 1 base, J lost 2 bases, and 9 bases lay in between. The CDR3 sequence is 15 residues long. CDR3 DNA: TGTGCCAGCAGTGAAGTCGGGAGCCCCTACAATGAGCAGTTCTTC. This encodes CASSEVGSPYNEQFF.

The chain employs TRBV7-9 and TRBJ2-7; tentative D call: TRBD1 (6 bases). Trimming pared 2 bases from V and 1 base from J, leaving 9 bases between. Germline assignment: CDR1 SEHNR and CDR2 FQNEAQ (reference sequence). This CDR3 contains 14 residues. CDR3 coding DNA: TGTGCCAGCAGCTTACCAACAGGGTCCTACGAGCAGTACTTC. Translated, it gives CASSLPTGSYEQYF.

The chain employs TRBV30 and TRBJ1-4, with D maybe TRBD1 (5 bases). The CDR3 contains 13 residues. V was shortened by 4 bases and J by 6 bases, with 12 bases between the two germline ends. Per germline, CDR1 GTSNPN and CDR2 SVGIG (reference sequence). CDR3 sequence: CAWTTGSDEKLFF. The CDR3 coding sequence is TGTGCCTGGACTACAGGCTCTGATGAAAAACTGTTTTTT.

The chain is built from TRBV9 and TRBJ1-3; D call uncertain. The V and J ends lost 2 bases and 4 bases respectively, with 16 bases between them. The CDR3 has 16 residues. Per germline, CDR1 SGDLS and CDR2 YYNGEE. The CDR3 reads CASSVTAWGGGNTIYF. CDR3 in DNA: TGTGCCAGCAGCGTGACGGCGTGGGGTGGAGGAAACACCATATATTTT. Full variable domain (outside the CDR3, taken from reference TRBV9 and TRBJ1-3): DSGVTQTPKHLITATGQRVTLRCSPRSGDLSVYWYQQSLDQGLQFLIQYYNGEERAKGNILERFSAQQFPDLHSELNLSSLELGDSALYFCASSVTAWGGGNTIYFGEGSWLTVV.

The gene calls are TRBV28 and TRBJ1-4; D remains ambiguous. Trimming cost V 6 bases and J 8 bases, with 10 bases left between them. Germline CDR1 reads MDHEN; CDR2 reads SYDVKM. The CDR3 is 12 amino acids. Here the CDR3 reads CASRTPGEKLFF. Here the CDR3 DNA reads TGTGCCAGCAGGACTCCGGGGGAAAAACTGTTTTTT.

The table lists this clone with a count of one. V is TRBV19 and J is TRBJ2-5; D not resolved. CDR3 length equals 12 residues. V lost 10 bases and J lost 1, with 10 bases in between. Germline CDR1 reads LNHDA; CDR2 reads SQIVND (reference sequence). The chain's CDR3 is CATSLGQETQYF. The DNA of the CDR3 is TGTGCCACCAGCCTGGGCCAAGAGACCCAGTACTTC.

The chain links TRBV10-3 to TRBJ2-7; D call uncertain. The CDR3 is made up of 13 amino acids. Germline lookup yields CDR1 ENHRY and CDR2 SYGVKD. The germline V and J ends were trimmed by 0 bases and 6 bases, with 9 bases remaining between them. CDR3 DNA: TGTGCCATCAGTGAGTCCGATGCGAGCGAGCAGTACTTC. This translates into CAISESDASEQYF.

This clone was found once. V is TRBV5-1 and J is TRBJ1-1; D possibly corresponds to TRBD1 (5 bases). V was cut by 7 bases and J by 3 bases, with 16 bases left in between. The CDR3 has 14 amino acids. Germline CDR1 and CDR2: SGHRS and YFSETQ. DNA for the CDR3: TGCGCCAGCGAAATCGGGCAGGGAGACACTGAAGCTTTCTTT. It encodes CASEIGQGDTEAFF.